The next 15 T cell receptor beta chains were all read from a single sample in a study of blood T cell repertoires in COVID-19 (dated by TCRdb to the early 2020s). Library generation was performed with the immunoSEQ multiplex PCR assay. In TCRdb, the immuneACCESS table is reduced to in-frame sequences with V and J assigned. These tables do not hold every clone; where another copy was compared, an unresolved V gene accounts for under half, and the others remain unexplained. The table for this sample lists about 190,000 clones; roughly 83% of them were counted only once. The ten largest clones add up to more than 2.5% of the sample. Specimen: PBMCs or T cells enriched from blood (not recorded which). The receptor source for this set is a young woman who had recovered from COVID-19.

V is TRBV3-1 (or the pseudogene TRBV3-2) and J is TRBJ1-4, with D perhaps matching TRBD1 (5 bases). Trimming stripped 2 bases from V and 8 bases from J, with 12 bases between. This CDR3 has 14 amino acids. Germline loops: CDR1 LGHDT, CDR2 YNNKEL (reference sequence). In DNA form, the CDR3 reads TGTGCCAGCAGCCAACCAGGGAACGTCGAAAAACTGTTTTTT. Translation: CASSQPGNVEKLFF.

A note on this clone: Other nucleotide sequences in the sample specify the same CDR3. The chain employs TRBV11-2 and TRBJ1-4, with 10 nucleotides matching TRBD1. V was pared by 1 base and J by 7 bases, with 0 bases of the junction left unmatched. The germline CDR1 and CDR2 sequences are SGHAT and FQNNGV. This CDR3 comprises 14 residues. CDR3 protein: CASSLGQGAEKLFF. Here the CDR3 DNA reads TGTGCCAGCAGCTTAGGACAGGGGGCTGAAAAACTGTTTTTT. The full variable domain, in which reference TRBV11-2 and TRBJ1-4 provide the parts outside the CDR3, is EAGVAQSPRYKIIEKRQSVAFWCNPISGHATLYWYQQILGQGPKLLIQFQNNGVVDDSQLPKDRFSAERLKGVDSTLKIQPAKLEDSAVYLCASSLGQGAEKLFFGSGTQLSVL.

This chain links TRBV19 with TRBJ1-2; D is perhaps TRBD1 (6 bases). The CDR3 is 15 amino acids. V lost 5 bases to trimming and J lost 5 bases, with 18 bases between them. CDR1 is LNHDA, CDR2 SQIVND, per germline (reference sequence). CDR3 nucleotides: TGTGCCAGTAGTCCGCCGGACAGCTCTAGATATGGCTACACCTTC. This gives the protein CASSPPDSSRYGYTF.

The chain has TRBV7-2 and TRBJ2-3, with TRBD2 as a possible D gene (6 bases). V lost 6 bases, J lost 0 bases, and 16 bases lay in between. There are 16 residues in the CDR3. Germline V gene lookup returns CDR1 SGHTA and CDR2 FQGNSA. CDR3 sequence reads: CASSSRSGLSTDTQYF. The CDR3, as DNA: TGTGCCAGCAGTTCACGCTCGGGACTCAGCACAGATACGCAGTATTTT.

The V and J genes are TRBV6-5 and TRBJ2-1, with a weak D call TRBD1 (6 bases). Trimming pared 4 bases from V and 6 bases from J, leaving 19 bases between. The CDR3 is 16 amino acids. Germline assignment: CDR1 MNHEY and CDR2 SVGAGI. CDR3 amino acids: CASSSSTGTGRNEQFF. The CDR3 bases are TGTGCCAGCAGTTCGTCTACAGGGACGGGTCGCAATGAGCAGTTCTTC.

V is TRBV7-2 and J is TRBJ1-2; 9 bases fit TRBD1. Looked up from germline, CDR1 is SGHTA and CDR2 is FQGNSA. Trimming at V came to 8 bases and at J to 2 bases, leaving 6 bases not matched to a gene. The CDR3 loop spans 14 amino acids. Written as DNA, the CDR3 is TGTGCCAGCTCTAGGACAGGGGTGAACTATGGCTACACCTTC. This translates into CASSRTGVNYGYTF.

This clone was recorded a few times. The rearrangement uses TRBV19 and TRBJ2-2, with D tentatively TRBD1 (6 bases). V was trimmed by 1 base and J by 3 bases, leaving 12 bases between them. CDR3 length: 16 amino acids. CDR1 and CDR2 (germline): LNHDA, SQIVND (reference sequence). The DNA for the CDR3 is TGTGCCAGTAGTATAGGTGGGCCAGGGGACACCGGGGAGCTGTTTTTT. Protein product: CASSIGGPGDTGELFF.

This clone was observed a handful of times. The chain joins TRBV30 to TRBJ1-1, with D possibly matching TRBD1 (5 bases). The V and J ends lost 4 bases and 7 bases respectively, with 10 bases between them. Germline V lookup: CDR1 GTSNPN, CDR2 SVGIG (reference sequence). The CDR3 loop spans 11 amino acids. The chain's CDR3 is CAWNGGVEAFF. CDR3 nucleotide sequence: TGTGCCTGGAACGGGGGTGTTGAAGCTTTCTTT.

The V call is TRBV4-1, the J call TRBJ2-1; TRBD1 aligns across 9 bases. Germline V gives CDR1 MGHRA, CDR2 YSYEKL. The V gene end was trimmed by 5 bases and the J gene end by 8 bases; junction bases not matched to a gene: 7. This CDR3 has 14 amino acids. The CDR3 DNA reads as TGCGCCAGCAGCACGGGACAGGGTGGCGATGAGCAGTTCTTC. Its protein product is CASSTGQGGDEQFF.

The chain uses TRBV7-2 and TRBJ2-3; TRBD2 matches 14 bases. CDR3 length equals 16 residues. Trimming took 1 base from V and 5 from J; bases not matched to a gene: 2. Germline V lookup: CDR1 SGHTA, CDR2 FQGNSA. Here the CDR3 DNA reads TGTGCCAGCAGCTTAGGACTAGCGGGGGGGAGAGATACGCAGTATTTT. Encoded protein: CASSLGLAGGRDTQYF.

This clone was counted a single time. The chain links TRBV5-1 to TRBJ2-3, with 12 bases identical to TRBD2. In germline, CDR1 is SGHRS, CDR2 YFSETQ. This CDR3 is 15 amino acids long. The trim removed 4 bases at V and 3 bases at J, leaving 3 bases unmatched. This CDR3 reads CASSQLAGGTDTQYF. The DNA of the CDR3 is TGCGCCAGCAGCCAACTAGCGGGGGGAACAGATACGCAGTATTTT.

With respect to this clone: Other DNA sequences in this sample translate to the same CDR3. The V and J genes are TRBV9 and TRBJ1-2; possible D gene TRBD1, 5 bases. The CDR3 is 14 amino acids. Per germline, CDR1 SGDLS and CDR2 YYNGEE. V lost 0 bases to trimming and J lost 6 bases, with 12 bases between them. The CDR3 protein is CASSVVGQGDGYTF. In nucleotides, the CDR3 is TGTGCCAGCAGCGTAGTAGGTCAGGGTGATGGCTACACCTTC.

There are a few counts of this clone. The V and J genes are TRBV30 and TRBJ1-4; no reliable D call. The V end was cut by 3 bases, the J end by 1 base, with 9 bases between. Per germline, CDR1 GTSNPN and CDR2 SVGIG (reference sequence). This CDR3 contains 14 residues. CDR3 loop: CAWSDGGTNEKLFF. The CDR3 DNA reads as TGTGCCTGGAGCGACGGAGGAACTAATGAAAAACTGTTTTTT.

The V call is TRBV5-1, the J call TRBJ2-4; 8 bases fit TRBD1. The CDR3 consists of 17 residues. Trimming removed 4 bases from V and 1 base from J; junction bases left unmatched: 10. The germline gives CDR1 SGHRS, CDR2 YFSETQ. In DNA, the CDR3 is TGCGCCAGCAGCGGGGGCGGGACAGGAGCTGCCAAAAACATTCAGTACTTC. It translates to CASSGGGTGAAKNIQYF. The full variable domain, with the rest looked up from reference TRBV5-1 and TRBJ2-4, is KAGVTQTPRYLIKTRGQQVTLSCSPISGHRSVSWYQQTPGQGLQFLFEYFSETQRNKGNFPGRFSGRQFSNSRSEMNVSTLELGDSALYLCASSGGGTGAAKNIQYFGAGTRLSVL.

The V gene is TRBV7-3, the J gene TRBJ2-5; D might be TRBD2 (7 bases). CDR1 and CDR2 from the germline V gene are SGHTA and FQGTGA. The V end was cut by 5 bases, the J end by 6 bases, with 16 bases between. CDR3 size: 14 residues. The CDR3 protein is CASSPGRGGQTQYF. The CDR3 region has the DNA TGTGCCAGCAGCCCAGGCAGGGGAGGGCAGACCCAGTACTTC.